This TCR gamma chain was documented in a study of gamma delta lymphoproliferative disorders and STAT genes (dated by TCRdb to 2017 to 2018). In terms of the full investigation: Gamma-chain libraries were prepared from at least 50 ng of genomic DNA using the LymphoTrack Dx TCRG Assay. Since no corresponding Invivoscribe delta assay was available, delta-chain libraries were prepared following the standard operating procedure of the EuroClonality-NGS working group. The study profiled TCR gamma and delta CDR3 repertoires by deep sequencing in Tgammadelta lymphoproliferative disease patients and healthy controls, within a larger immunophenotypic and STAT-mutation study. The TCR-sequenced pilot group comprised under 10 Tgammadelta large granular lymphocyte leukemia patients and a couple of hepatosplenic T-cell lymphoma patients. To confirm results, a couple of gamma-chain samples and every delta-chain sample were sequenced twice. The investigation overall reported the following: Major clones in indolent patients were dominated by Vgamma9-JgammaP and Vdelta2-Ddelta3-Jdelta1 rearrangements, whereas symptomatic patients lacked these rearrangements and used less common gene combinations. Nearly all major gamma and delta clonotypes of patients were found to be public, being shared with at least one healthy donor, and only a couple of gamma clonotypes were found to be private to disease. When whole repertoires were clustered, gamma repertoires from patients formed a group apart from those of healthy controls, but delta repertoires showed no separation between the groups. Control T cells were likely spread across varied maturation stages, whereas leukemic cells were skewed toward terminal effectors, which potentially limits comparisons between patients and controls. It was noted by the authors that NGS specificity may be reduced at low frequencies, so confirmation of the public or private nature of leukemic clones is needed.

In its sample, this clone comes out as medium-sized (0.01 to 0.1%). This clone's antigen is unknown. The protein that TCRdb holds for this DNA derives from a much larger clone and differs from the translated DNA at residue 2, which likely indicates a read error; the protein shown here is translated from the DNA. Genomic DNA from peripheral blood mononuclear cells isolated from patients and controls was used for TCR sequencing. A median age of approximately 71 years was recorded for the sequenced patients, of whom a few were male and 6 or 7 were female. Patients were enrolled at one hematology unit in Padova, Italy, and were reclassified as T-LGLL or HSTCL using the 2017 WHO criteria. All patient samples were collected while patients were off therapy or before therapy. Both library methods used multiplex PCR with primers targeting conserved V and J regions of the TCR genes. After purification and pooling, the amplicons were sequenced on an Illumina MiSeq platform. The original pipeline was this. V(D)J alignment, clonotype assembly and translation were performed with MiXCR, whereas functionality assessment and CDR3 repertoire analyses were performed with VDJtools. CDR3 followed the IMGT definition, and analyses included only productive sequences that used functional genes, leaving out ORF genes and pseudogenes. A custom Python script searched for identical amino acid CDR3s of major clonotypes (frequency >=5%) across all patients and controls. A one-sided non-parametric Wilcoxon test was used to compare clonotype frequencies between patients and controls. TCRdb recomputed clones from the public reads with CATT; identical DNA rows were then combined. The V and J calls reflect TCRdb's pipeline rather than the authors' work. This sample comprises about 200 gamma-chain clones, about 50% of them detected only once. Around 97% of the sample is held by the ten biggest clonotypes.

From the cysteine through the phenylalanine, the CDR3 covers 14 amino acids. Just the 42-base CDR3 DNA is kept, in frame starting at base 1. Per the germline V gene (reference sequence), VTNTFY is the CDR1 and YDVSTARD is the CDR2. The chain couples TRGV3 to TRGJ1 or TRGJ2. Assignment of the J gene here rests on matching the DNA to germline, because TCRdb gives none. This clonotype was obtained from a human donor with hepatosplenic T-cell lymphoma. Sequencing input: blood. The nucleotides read TGTACCACCTGGGACAGGTTGCATTATTATAAGAAACTCTTT. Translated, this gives CTTWDRLHYYKKLF.